The 20 T cell receptor beta chains reported below all come from one sample, sequenced in a study of blood T cell repertoires in COVID-19. TCRdb's table, derived via immunoSEQ multiplex PCR, lists solely in-frame clones and lacks some. This sample has roughly 58,000 clones; roughly four fifths occur once, and the top ten carry 30% to 40%. Material: peripheral blood. These receptor sequences come from a man in his 60s with COVID-19, enrolled during active disease.

The chain links TRBV19 to TRBJ2-7, with TRBD2 identical over 11 bases. The germline V gene has CDR1 LNHDA and CDR2 SQIVND (reference sequence). J was trimmed by 3 bases and V by 3 bases; bases with no gene match: 4. The length of the CDR3 is 15 residues. The CDR3 DNA is TGTGCCAGTAGTATCTATAGCGGGAGGGACTACGAGCAGTACTTC. Encoded protein: CASSIYSGRDYEQYF.

The chain carries TRBV3-1 (or the pseudogene TRBV3-2) and TRBJ2-2; 12 nucleotides match TRBD2. Germline values: CDR1 LGHDT, CDR2 YNNKEL (reference sequence). Trimming took 3 bases from V and 2 from J; bases not matched to a gene: 4. CDR3 size: 17 residues. The CDR3 DNA follows: TGTGCCAGCAGCCAGACTAGCGGGGGCCCTAACACCGGGGAGCTGTTTTTT. Translating gives CASSQTSGGPNTGELFF.

This chain joins TRBV6-5 and TRBJ2-2; TRBD2 matches 7 bases. This CDR3 is 15 amino acids long. V shed 6 bases, J shed 1 base, and the junction held 5 bases outside the gene matches. Looked up from germline, CDR1 is MNHEY and CDR2 is SVGAGI. CDR3 amino acids: CASRLGTMNTGELFF. The CDR3 region has the DNA TGTGCCAGCAGACTCGGGACTATGAACACCGGGGAGCTGTTTTTT.

The V call is TRBV7-9, the J call TRBJ2-2, with TRBD1 matching over 7 bases. Germline V gene sequence: CDR1 SEHNR, CDR2 FQNEAQ (reference sequence). V was pared by 3 bases and J by 7 bases, with 14 bases of the junction left unmatched. This CDR3 is 17 amino acids long. The CDR3 region is CASSLADRVEFIGELFF. As DNA, the CDR3 is TGTGCCAGCAGCTTGGCCGACAGGGTAGAATTTATCGGGGAGCTGTTTTTT.

The rearrangement links TRBV29-1 to TRBJ2-7, with 7 bases that match TRBD1. V gave up 6 bases and J gave up 2 bases; unmatched junction bases: 7. The germline CDR1 and CDR2 sequences are SQVTM and ANQGSEA. This CDR3 is 13 amino acids long. CDR3 in amino acids: CSVAGGSTYEQYF. CDR3 in DNA: TGCAGCGTAGCAGGGGGTTCGACCTACGAGCAGTACTTC.

This sequence joins TRBV11-2 and TRBJ2-7; 10 bases agree with TRBD1. Germline CDR1 is SGHAT and CDR2 is FQNNGV. The CDR3 has 15 residues. Unmatched junction bases numbered 5, after V lost 6 bases and J lost 0 bases. DNA of the CDR3: TGTGCCAGCAGGTGGGGACAGGGGTTCTCCTACGAGCAGTACTTC. Translating gives CASRWGQGFSYEQYF.

The chain has TRBV2 and TRBJ2-3; TRBD2 matches at 12 bases. The CDR3 covers 17 residues. The ends lost 4 bases at V and 3 bases at J; junction bases unmatched: 8. Germline V CDR1 and CDR2: SNHLY, FYNNEI. The CDR3 is CASSGPSGGAATDTQYF. CDR3 nucleotide sequence: TGTGCCAGCAGTGGTCCTAGCGGGGGGGCGGCGACAGATACGCAGTATTTT.

This chain joins TRBV6-2 or TRBV6-3 and TRBJ1-1, with unresolved D. The CDR3 is made up of 13 amino acids. Germline V gene sequence: CDR1 MNHEY, CDR2 SVGEGT. V was clipped by 6 bases and J by 5 bases, with 13 bases between them. CDR3 bases: TGTGCCAGCAGCCGGGAGTTCACGACTGAAGCTTTCTTT. It specifies CASSREFTTEAFF.

This chain connects TRBV14 to TRBJ2-1, with 9 bases identical to TRBD1. Germline V gene sequence: CDR1 SGHDN, CDR2 FVKESK. The CDR3 spans 17 residues. With 1 base clipped from V and 9 bases from J, the junction kept 13 bases outside the gene matches. In DNA form, the CDR3 reads TGTGCCAGCAGCCAAGGACCCGGGACAGGGAAGGCGGGTGAGCAGTTCTTC. Its translation: CASSQGPGTGKAGEQFF.

The rearrangement uses TRBV19 and TRBJ1-1; tentative D call: TRBD1 (6 bases). Germline assignment: CDR1 LNHDA and CDR2 SQIVND (reference sequence). CDR3 size: 15 residues. With 11 bases removed from V and 2 bases from J, the gap between germline ends came to 21 bases. The CDR3: CAAKTGKLTNTEAFF. CDR3 DNA: TGTGCCGCAAAAACAGGGAAACTCACCAACACTGAAGCTTTCTTT.

The V gene is TRBV10-2, the J gene TRBJ2-7, with 7 bases that match TRBD2. Losses at the gene ends were 0 bases for V and 3 bases for J; bases not matched to a gene: 5. The CDR3 covers 15 residues. Germline V gene data show CDR1 as WSHSY and CDR2 as SAAADI. The CDR3 protein is CASSESAAGSYEQYF. The CDR3 region has the DNA TGCGCCAGCAGTGAGTCAGCAGCGGGAAGCTACGAGCAGTACTTC.

V and J are TRBV18 and TRBJ2-3, with D possibly being TRBD1 (6 bases). Germline values: CDR1 KGHSH, CDR2 LQKENI. Trimming took off 5 bases at V and 1 base at J, with 13 bases between the two ends. The CDR3 sequence is 15 residues long. CDR3 nucleotide sequence: TGTGCCAGCTCAAGAACAGGGTGGGGCACAGATACGCAGTATTTT. This encodes CASSRTGWGTDTQYF.

This clone turned up a few times. The J gene is TRBJ1-5, the V gene TRBV6-5; 7 nucleotides agree with TRBD1. Germline loops: CDR1 MNHEY, CDR2 SVGAGI. The V gene end was trimmed by 4 bases and the J gene end by 0 bases; junction bases not matched to a gene: 3. The CDR3 runs to 15 residues. CDR3 residues: CASSLTGYSNQPQHF. CDR3 sequence (DNA): TGTGCCAGCAGTTTGACAGGGTATAGCAATCAGCCCCAGCATTTT.

The chain combines TRBV6-2 or TRBV6-3 with TRBJ2-2; 7 bases are a match to TRBD2. V trimming: 2 bases; J trimming: 2 bases; junction bases outside the gene matches: 20. CDR1 and CDR2 from the germline V gene are MNHEY and SVGEGT. CDR3 length: 21 amino acids. This chain's CDR3 is CASSYHQGPTASGDNTGELFF. The CDR3 bases are TGTGCCAGCAGTTACCACCAGGGACCCACGGCAAGCGGGGACAACACCGGGGAGCTGTTTTTT.

The CDR3 region is CASGLSFNTEAFF. In DNA, the CDR3 is TGTGCTAGTGGTTTGTCGTTCAACACTGAAGCTTTCTTT. The chain uses TRBV12-5 and TRBJ1-1; unclear D gene. CDR3 length equals 13 residues. V was trimmed by 2 bases and J by 2 bases, leaving 6 bases between them. CDR1 and CDR2 from the germline V gene are LGHNT and FRNRAP.

This clone occurred a few times. V gene TRBV27 combines with J gene TRBJ1-2; the D gene is possibly TRBD1 (6 bases). The CDR3 has 14 residues. Germline V lookup: CDR1 MNHEY, CDR2 SMNVEV (reference sequence). V lost 1 base to trimming and J lost 7 bases, with 13 bases between them. As DNA, the CDR3 is TGTGCCAGCAGTTTATTGTACAGGGACGGTGGCTACACCTTC. Amino acid sequence: CASSLLYRDGGYTF.

The chain combines TRBV2 with TRBJ1-1; maybe TRBD1 (5 bases). Deletions cut 10 bases from V and 2 bases from J, with 17 bases between. The germline gives CDR1 SNHLY, CDR2 FYNNEI. This CDR3 spans 14 amino acids. The CDR3 coding sequence is TGTGCCACGGCACAGGAGCGCGTAAACACTGAAGCTTTCTTT. Amino acid sequence: CATAQERVNTEAFF.

This chain uses TRBV11-3 with TRBJ2-1, with TRBD2 as a possible D gene (5 bases). The V gene's germline CDR1 is SGHNT and CDR2 YENEEA. The V gene lost 1 base and the J gene lost 8 bases, with 9 bases spanning the gap. The CDR3 has 13 amino acids. The CDR3 DNA is TGTGCCAGCAGCTTAGGGCGGGCGGATGAGCAGTTCTTC. Amino acids: CASSLGRADEQFF. The whole variable domain, filled in from reference TRBV11-3 and TRBJ2-1, reads EAGVVQSPRYKIIEKKQPVAFWCNPISGHNTLYWYLQNLGQGPELLIRYENEEAVDDSQLPKDRFSAERLKGVDSTLKIQPAELGDSAVYLCASSLGRADEQFFGPGTRLTVL.

The V call is TRBV12-3 or TRBV12-4, the J call TRBJ2-7; possible D gene TRBD2, 5 bases. The CDR3 spans 13 residues. The V end was cut by 8 bases, the J end by 6 bases, with 17 bases between. The CDR3 DNA sequence: TGTGCCAGCCGCTCGGCCGGGATTTCCGAGCAGTACTTC. Its translation is CASRSAGISEQYF.

In its sample, this clone was seen a few times. This sequence joins TRBV6-4 and TRBJ2-1, with D uncertain. The CDR3 is made up of 11 amino acids. V was trimmed by 5 bases and J by 10 bases, leaving 9 bases between them. CDR1 is MRHNA, CDR2 SNTAGT, per germline. Here the CDR3 reads CASSSGPEQFF. The CDR3 DNA reads as TGTGCCAGCAGTTCGGGTCCCGAGCAGTTCTTC.